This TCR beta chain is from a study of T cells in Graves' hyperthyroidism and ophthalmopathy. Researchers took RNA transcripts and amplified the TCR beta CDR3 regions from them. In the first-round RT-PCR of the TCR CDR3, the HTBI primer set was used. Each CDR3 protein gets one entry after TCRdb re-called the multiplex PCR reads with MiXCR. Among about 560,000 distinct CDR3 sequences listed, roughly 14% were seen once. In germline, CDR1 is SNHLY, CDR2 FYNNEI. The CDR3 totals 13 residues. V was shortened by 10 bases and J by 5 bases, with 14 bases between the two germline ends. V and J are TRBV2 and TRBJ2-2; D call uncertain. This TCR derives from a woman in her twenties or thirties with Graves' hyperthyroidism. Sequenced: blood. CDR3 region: CATSSKETGELFF. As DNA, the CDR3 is TGTGCCACTTCAAGTAAAGAGACCGGGGAGCTGTTTTTT.